The 7 T cell receptor beta chains in this list originate from one sample, sequenced in a study of T cell responses to AZD1222 COVID-19 vaccine. This table comes from immunoSEQ multiplex PCR, and its TCRdb copy is limited to in-frame clones, with some not included. The sample has 90,000 to 150,000 clones; about nine tenths are singletons. The source material was peripheral blood, sampled 28 days after the second AZD1222 dose. These receptors were taken from an adult who received the AZD1222 COVID-19 vaccine.

The chain links TRBV5-1 to TRBJ2-3, with TRBD2 as a possible D gene (7 bases). There are 15 residues in the CDR3. V gave up 6 bases and J gave up 2 bases, with 16 bases separating them. Germline V CDR1 and CDR2: SGHRS, YFSETQ. CDR3 in DNA: TGCGCCAGCAAGGACCGGGGGGCCCACACAGATACGCAGTATTTT. Its translation is CASKDRGAHTDTQYF. Drawing the rest from reference TRBV5-1 and TRBJ2-3, the complete variable domain is KAGVTQTPRYLIKTRGQQVTLSCSPISGHRSVSWYQQTPGQGLQFLFEYFSETQRNKGNFPGRFSGRQFSNSRSEMNVSTLELGDSALYLCASKDRGAHTDTQYFGPGTRLTVL.

The chain recombines TRBV28 with TRBJ2-1; TRBD1 is a possible D gene (5 bases). Trimming cost V 0 bases and J 0 bases, with 6 bases left between them. The CDR3 spans 15 residues. Germline V gene data show CDR1 as MDHEN and CDR2 as SYDVKM. The CDR3 nucleotides read TGTGCCAGCAGTTTATGGCAGGGCTCCTACAATGAGCAGTTCTTC. Amino acids: CASSLWQGSYNEQFF.

The rearrangement uses TRBV4-3 and TRBJ1-4; 9 nucleotides line up with TRBD1. The CDR3 sequence is 17 residues long. Germline CDR1 reads LGHNA; CDR2 reads YSLEER. Germline trimming cut 0 bases from V and 6 bases from J; bases unmatched to any gene: 8. The CDR3 is CASSQDERTGVHEKLFF. CDR3 sequence (DNA): TGCGCCAGCAGCCAAGACGAAAGGACAGGGGTTCATGAAAAACTGTTTTTT.

This sequence joins TRBV4-3 and TRBJ2-5, with a tentative D call TRBD2 (7 bases). CDR3 length equals 16 residues. The germline CDR1 and CDR2 sequences are LGHNA and YSLEER. V was shortened by 0 bases and J by 5 bases, with 16 bases between the two germline ends. In nucleotides, the CDR3 is TGCGCCAGCAGCCAAGACGTGGGGGGGCCAGGGGAGACCCAGTACTTC. Its protein product is CASSQDVGGPGETQYF.

In nucleotides, the CDR3 is TGTGCCAGCAGCCCCCTTTATTCACCCCTCCACTTT. It encodes CASSPLYSPLHF. The genes are TRBV28 and TRBJ1-6; D gene unclear. V lost 6 bases to trimming and J lost 8 bases, with 8 bases between them. From germline, CDR1 is MDHEN and CDR2 SYDVKM. This CDR3 contains 12 residues.

This rearrangement joins TRBV7-3 to TRBJ2-3; D unclear. This CDR3 spans 15 amino acids. Trimming stripped 5 bases from V and 4 bases from J, with 16 bases between. Germline CDR1 SGHTA, CDR2 FQGTGA. Here the CDR3 DNA reads TGTGCCAGCAGCCAAAAGCCTGATTTTCCAGATACGCAGTATTTT. Translation gives CASSQKPDFPDTQYF.

The chain employs TRBV7-8 and TRBJ1-1, with D maybe TRBD1 (6 bases). CDR3 length: 15 residues. V lost 6 bases and J lost 3, with 17 bases in between. Germline values: CDR1 SGHVS, CDR2 FQNEAQ. As DNA, the CDR3 is TGTGCCAGCAGATTACCAGGGGAGAGAGACACTGAAGCTTTCTTT. This encodes CASRLPGERDTEAFF.